The TCR beta chain under discussion was sequenced for a study of blood T cells in healthy people across ages. The CDR3 is made up of 13 amino acids. CDR1 and CDR2 from the germline V gene are DFQATT and SNEGSKA (reference sequence). This clonotype was seen more than once but under ten times. Germline and junction disagree at one end, which may indicate a read error. The use of a sample-barcoded 5' primer and a J-beta primer mix characterized a second PCR of about 6 to 12 cycles. One entry per CDR3 protein, called by TCRdb with MiXCR from the 5' RACE reads. Among some 940,000 distinct CDR3 sequences, 29% were seen once, and the ten largest hold around 9.6%. This sample was shared with a second study, whose subject was T cells of mothers and their children.

This TCR came from a woman aged 40 to 50 in good health. Sequencing input: blood. The rearrangement uses TRBV20-1 and TRBJ2-7; 7 bases are a match to TRBD1. CDR3 in DNA: TGCTGTGCTAGGGGGCGCGACCCTTACGAGCAGTACTTC. It specifies CCARGRDPYEQYF.